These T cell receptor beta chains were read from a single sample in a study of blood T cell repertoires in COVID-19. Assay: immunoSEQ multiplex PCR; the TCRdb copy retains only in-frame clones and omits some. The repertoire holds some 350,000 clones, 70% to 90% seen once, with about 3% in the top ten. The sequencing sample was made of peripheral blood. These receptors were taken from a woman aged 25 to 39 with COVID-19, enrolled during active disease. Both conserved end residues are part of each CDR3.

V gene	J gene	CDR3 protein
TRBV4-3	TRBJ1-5	CASSSHVLGGNSNQPQHF
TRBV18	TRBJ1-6	CASSPRPTGEDSPLHF
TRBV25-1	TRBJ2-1	CASHAGVGEQFF
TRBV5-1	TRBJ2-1	CASSLGGTGPYNEQFF
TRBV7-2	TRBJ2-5	CASSQGKEETQYF
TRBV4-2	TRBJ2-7	CASSHVRGDEQYF
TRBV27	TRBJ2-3	CASSRGTSKAQYF
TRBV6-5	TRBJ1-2	CASSSNRGPAYGYTF
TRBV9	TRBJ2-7	CASSERWGGSSYEQYF
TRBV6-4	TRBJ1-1	CASSDGDRGRKDTEAFF
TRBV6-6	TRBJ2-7	CASSLYLWSSYEQYF
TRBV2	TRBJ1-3	CASRQGPGQGPGNTIYF
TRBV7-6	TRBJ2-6	CASSLQGISSGANVLTF
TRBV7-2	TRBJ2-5	CASSLVQLAGTETQYF
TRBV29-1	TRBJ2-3	CSVESGTDTQYF
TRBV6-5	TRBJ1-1	CASSSSVVTEAFF
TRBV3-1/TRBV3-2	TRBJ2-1	CASSGSRGSSYNEQFF
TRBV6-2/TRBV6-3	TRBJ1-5	CASSPQANNQPQHF